A selection of T cell receptor beta chains follows, all from one sample in a study of early T cells in non-severe SARS-CoV-2 infection. TCRdb re-called the 5' RACE reads with MiXCR, one entry per CDR3 protein. The sample yields about 76,000 distinct CDR3 sequences, roughly 16% seen once. The sample was whole blood. The receptors come from an adult who was a healthcare worker with PCR-confirmed SARS-CoV-2 infection or an uninfected control (not recorded which). Both conserved end residues are part of each CDR3. A D gene is named only where the DNA matches it firmly. Expanded clones get a size class; other rows say once, few or many, or leave the size out.

clone_size | d_call | j_call | v_call | cdr3_nt | cdr3_aa
many | TRBD1 | TRBJ2-2 | TRBV7-8 | TGTGCCAGCAGCCCGGGGGCAGGGGGCTTAAGGAACACCGGGGAGCTGTTTTTT | CASSPGAGGLRNTGELFF
. | . | TRBJ2-7 | TRBV10-3 | TGTGCCATCAGTGAGTCGGCGGTCACACCCTACGAGCAGTACTTC | CAISESAVTPYEQYF
many | . | TRBJ1-2 | TRBV29-1 | TGCAGCGTTGAAGGGCCCTATGGCTACACCTTC | CSVEGPYGYTF
. | TRBD1 | TRBJ2-2 | TRBV6-2/TRBV6-3 | TGTGCCAGCAACGGACAGGGCGGGGAGCTGTTTTTT | CASNGQGGELFF
. | . | TRBJ2-7 | TRBV7-8 | TGTGCCAGCAGCTTAGCGAACCAGGGCTCCTACGAGCAGTACTTC | CASSLANQGSYEQYF
many | TRBD1 | TRBJ2-7 | TRBV12-5 | TGTGCTAGTGGTCCCGGGACAGGCGACTACGAGCAGTACTTC | CASGPGTGDYEQYF
. | . | TRBJ2-3 | TRBV28 | TGTGCCAGCAGTTTTAGAGGGAACCAGGATACGCAGTATTTT | CASSFRGNQDTQYF
. | . | TRBJ2-4 | TRBV6-2/TRBV6-3 | TGTGCCAGCAGTTACTCGATAGCCAAAAACATTCAGTACTTC | CASSYSIAKNIQYF
few | TRBD1 | TRBJ2-1 | TRBV27 | TGTGCCAGCACAACTCGGGACAGTTTTTCTTTCGATGAGCAGTTCTTC | CASTTRDSFSFDEQFF
few | TRBD1 | TRBJ1-4 | TRBV19 | TGTGCCAGTAGGGGACAGGTGGAAGAAAAACTGTTTTTT | CASRGQVEEKLFF
many | . | TRBJ2-2 | TRBV6-2/TRBV6-3 | TGTGCCAGCAGTTACTCCCATGGGGCTTTCACCGGGGAGCTGTTTTTT | CASSYSHGAFTGELFF
. | . | TRBJ1-1 | TRBV5-4 | TGTGCCAGCAGCTTGGCCAGGAGGGACACTGAAGCTTTCTTT | CASSLARRDTEAFF
many | . | TRBJ1-1 | TRBV24-1 | TGTGCCACCAGTGATTTCAGGGCCGGACGAACTGAAGCTTTCTTT | CATSDFRAGRTEAFF
many | . | TRBJ2-5 | TRBV5-1 | TGCGCCAGCAGCAATCGGAGTCCTCAAGAGACCCAGTACTTC | CASSNRSPQETQYF
. | . | TRBJ2-5 | TRBV29-1 | TGCAGCGTAGAAGACCCAGCCTCCCAAGAGACCCAGTACTTC | CSVEDPASQETQYF
few | TRBD1 | TRBJ2-1 | TRBV6-5 | TGTGCCAGCAATCGACAGGGATTGGACAATGAGCAGTTCTTC | CASNRQGLDNEQFF
few | . | TRBJ2-6 | TRBV29-1 | TGCAGCGTCGAAACTGGGGCCAACGTCCTGATTTTC | CSVETGANVLIF
few | . | TRBJ2-1 | TRBV7-6 | TGTGCCAGCAGCTTAGTCCCAGGTGGCTTTGAGCAGTTCTTC | CASSLVPGGFEQFF
few | TRBD1 | TRBJ1-2 | TRBV24-1 | TGTGCCACCAGTCCGGGACAGGAGTTCTATGGCTACACCTTC | CATSPGQEFYGYTF
many | . | TRBJ1-2 | TRBV7-2 | TGTGCCAGCAGCCAGAACGACTATGGCTACACCTTC | CASSQNDYGYTF
many | TRBD1 | TRBJ1-2 | TRBV7-9 | TGTGCCAGCAGCTCCGCCGGGACAGGGGGTGGCTACACCTTC | CASSSAGTGGGYTF
many | . | TRBJ1-2 | TRBV20-1 | TGCAGTGCTAGGAGGTCAGGGACCATAGGCTACACCTTC | CSARRSGTIGYTF
few | . | TRBJ2-3 | TRBV29-1 | TGCAGCGTTGACCCCAGGGGAGGGTCAGATACGCAGTATTTT | CSVDPRGGSDTQYF
. | . | TRBJ2-6 | TRBV19 | TGTGCCAGTAGTAACGAGTGGGACACCAGCTCTGGGGCCAACGTCCTGACTTTC | CASSNEWDTSSGANVLTF
. | . | TRBJ2-1 | TRBV6-5 | TGTGCCAGCAGTTACTCGAAGTACCGGGCTGGGGAGCAGTTCTTC | CASSYSKYRAGEQFF
. | . | TRBJ2-5 | TRBV7-2 | TGTGCCAGCACCCAACCGGGCCAAGAGACCCAGTACTTC | CASTQPGQETQYF
many | TRBD2 | TRBJ2-6 | TRBV7-3 | TGTGCCAGCAGCCCTAGCGGGGGGCTCTCTGGGGCCAACGTCCTGACTTTC | CASSPSGGLSGANVLTF
few | . | TRBJ1-2 | TRBV29-1 | TGCAGCGTTGTCAGGGACGGGGGCTACACCTTC | CSVVRDGGYTF
few | TRBD1 | TRBJ1-1 | TRBV10-3 | TGTGCCATCAGTGAACAGGGGGCAACTGAAGCTTTCTTT | CAISEQGATEAFF
few | . | TRBJ2-3 | TRBV20-1 | TGCAGTGCGGAGCTTTCTAGCACAGATACGCAGTATTTT | CSAELSSTDTQYF
few | . | TRBJ2-1 | TRBV11-3 | TGTGCCAGCAGCTTAGTCGAAGGAGACAATGAGCAGTTCTTC | CASSLVEGDNEQFF
many | . | TRBJ2-1 | TRBV2 | TGTGCCAGCAGTGGACAGAGCTCCTACAATGAGCAGTTCTTC | CASSGQSSYNEQFF
. | TRBD1 | TRBJ1-6 | TRBV18 | TGTGCCAGCTCACCGCTACCGACAGGGGATAATTCACCCCTCCACTTT | CASSPLPTGDNSPLHF
. | . | TRBJ2-7 | TRBV10-3 | TGTGCCATCAGTGAGTCGGAGCCCTACGAGCAGTACTTC | CAISESEPYEQYF
few | . | TRBJ2-2 | TRBV3-1 | TGTGCCAGCAGCCAAAACGGGGTCACCGGGGAGCTGTTTTTT | CASSQNGVTGELFF
. | . | TRBJ1-5 | TRBV18 | TGTGCCAGCTCACCACAGCCGCCGGGTGACTGGAGCAATCAGCCCCAGCATTTT | CASSPQPPGDWSNQPQHF
many | . | TRBJ2-1 | TRBV19 | TGTGCCACAAGGAACCGCGCTAATAGGGGTGAGCAGTTCTTC | CATRNRANRGEQFF
. | . | TRBJ1-2 | TRBV28 | TGTGCCAGCAGGAGGGGCGAGATTACGTTCCACTATGGCTACACCTTC | CASRRGEITFHYGYTF
. | TRBD1 | TRBJ2-2 | TRBV19 | TGTGCCAGTATTCCCCCTTGGACAGGGGTTCCCGGGGAGCTGTTTTTT | CASIPPWTGVPGELFF
. | . | TRBJ1-2 | TRBV5-6 | TGTGCCAGCAGCTCGCTGTATGGCTACACCTTC | CASSSLYGYTF
. | TRBD2 | TRBJ2-7 | TRBV6-2/TRBV6-3 | TGTGCCAGCAACGAGATAGCGGGCCTAGTCTACGAGCAGTACTTC | CASNEIAGLVYEQYF